Here is one T cell receptor (beta chain) with its context. CDR1 and CDR2 (germline): MGHRA, YSYEKL. J gave up 7 bases and V 8 bases, and 8 bases lay outside the gene matches. The CDR3 loop spans 14 amino acids. The sample originates from a study of technical replicates of blood from a few donors. Sequencing was performed with immunoSEQ multiplex PCR; in TCRdb, only in-frame clones are kept and a portion is missing. The table has approximately 73,000 clones, approximately 92% seen once. The receptor was isolated from a human donor in good health. This chain joins TRBV4-1 and TRBJ1-4; 9 bases match TRBD1. The sample was T cells isolated from PBMCs. The CDR3 is CASGLTGGSEKLFF. The CDR3 DNA follows: TGCGCCAGCGGCCTGACAGGGGGGAGTGAAAAACTGTTTTTT.